Listed here are 29 T cell receptor beta chains from one sample, sequenced in a study of identical twins. TCRdb used MiXCR to reprocess the 5' RACE reads, holding one entry per CDR3 protein. This sample has approximately 210,000 distinct CDR3 sequences, with about 16% found just once. Separately, the same data were catalogued under a study of T cells expressing NK-cell markers.

Sample: CD8+ T cells sorted from blood. The receptors were sampled from a woman in her late teens or twenties in good health.

This clonotype was seen only a few times. This chain joins TRBV10-2 and TRBJ2-7; perhaps TRBD2 as D (6 bases). CDR1 is WSHSY, CDR2 SAAADI, per germline. This CDR3 comprises 13 residues. Between the trimmed V and J ends, which lost 5 bases and 6 bases, there was a span of 14 bases. The CDR3: CASSSGRAFEQYF. CDR3 in DNA: TGCGCCAGCAGTAGCGGGCGAGCATTCGAGCAGTACTTC.

V gene TRBV27 combines with J gene TRBJ2-1; possible D gene TRBD2, 6 bases. With 0 bases removed from V and 2 bases from J, the gap between germline ends came to 14 bases. CDR3 length: 17 amino acids. Germline V lookup: CDR1 MNHEY, CDR2 SMNVEV (reference sequence). The CDR3 coding sequence is TGTGCCAGCAGTTTATCCTCGGCTAGCGAAGCCTACAATGAGCAGTTCTTC. This codes for CASSLSSASEAYNEQFF.

This clonotype occurred a few times. The J gene is TRBJ2-2, the V gene TRBV7-9, with D perhaps TRBD1 or TRBD2 (5 bases each). This CDR3 contains 16 residues. CDR1 and CDR2 (germline): SEHNR, FQNEAQ (reference sequence). Trimming removed 3 bases at V and 1 base at J, with 12 bases between. For the CDR3, the DNA is TGTGCCAGCAGCTTCACCGGGACCGGGAACACCGGGGAGCTGTTTTTT. It translates to CASSFTGTGNTGELFF.

This clonotype turned up a few times. The rearrangement uses TRBV12-3 or TRBV12-4 and TRBJ2-7; D is undetermined. The CDR3 is 12 residues long. V lost 6 bases and J 3 bases, leaving 9 bases between the germline ends. The CDR3: CASSVSYYEQYF. CDR3 sequence (DNA): TGTGCCAGCAGCGTCTCATACTACGAGCAGTACTTC.

This clonotype was detected only a few times. The rearrangement joins TRBV7-2 to TRBJ2-1; D may be TRBD2 (5 bases). Germline lookup yields CDR1 SGHTA and CDR2 FQGNSA. This CDR3 has 15 residues. Trimming took 3 bases from V and 9 from J, leaving 18 bases between them. CDR3 protein: CASSLGYGERVEQFF. Here the CDR3 DNA reads TGTGCCAGCAGCTTGGGGTATGGCGAGAGGGTTGAGCAGTTCTTC.

This chain uses TRBV20-1 with TRBJ2-3, with D perhaps matching TRBD1 or TRBD2 (5 bases each). This CDR3 contains 18 residues. The V end was cut by 0 bases, the J end by 2 bases, with 21 bases between. Germline CDR1 is DFQATT and CDR2 is SNEGSKA (reference sequence). The CDR3, as DNA: TGCAGTGCTAGAGAACATCTTGGGGGTGCGGGCTACACAGATACGCAGTATTTT. Translating gives CSAREHLGGAGYTDTQYF.

The rearrangement uses TRBV28 and TRBJ2-5, with a tentative D call TRBD2 (5 bases). The CDR3 is 12 residues long. Germline V gene lookup returns CDR1 MDHEN and CDR2 SYDVKM. V shed 7 bases and J shed 3 bases, with 9 bases lying between them. CDR3 sequence: CASTGSEETQYF. As DNA, the CDR3 is TGTGCCAGCACGGGGTCAGAAGAGACCCAGTACTTC.

The chain is built from TRBV4-1 and TRBJ1-2; D not resolved. CDR3 length equals 14 residues. The V gene lost 1 base and the J gene lost 4 bases, with 10 bases spanning the gap. Germline CDR1 and CDR2: MGHRA and YSYEKL. The CDR3, as DNA: TGCGCCAGCAGCCAAGTCGAAGGGCCCTATGGCTACACCTTC. This sequence encodes CASSQVEGPYGYTF.

This clonotype was observed a handful of times. The V and J genes are TRBV20-1 and TRBJ1-4, with TRBD1 as a possible D gene (5 bases). CDR3 length: 13 residues. V lost 3 bases and J lost 3, with 8 bases in between. CDR1 is DFQATT and CDR2 is SNEGSKA in the germline V gene (reference sequence). CDR3 sequence reads: CSASFRANEKLFF. For the CDR3, the DNA is TGCAGTGCTAGTTTCAGGGCTAATGAAAAACTGTTTTTT.

V usage is TRBV6-2 or TRBV6-3 and J usage is TRBJ2-1, with 10 bases matching TRBD1. V lost 4 bases to trimming and J lost 8 bases; unmatched junction nucleotides: 8. Germline assignment: CDR1 MNHEY and CDR2 SVGEGT. CDR3 length equals 15 residues. CDR3 in amino acids: CASSLRQGALDEQFF. CDR3 sequence (DNA): TGTGCCAGCAGTTTGAGACAGGGGGCCCTTGATGAGCAGTTCTTC.

This clonotype was detected a few times. The rearrangement links TRBV3-1 to TRBJ2-5, with TRBD2 identical over 8 bases. V dropped 5 bases and J dropped 5; count of bases not matched to a gene: 10. The CDR3 spans 15 residues. Germline V lookup: CDR1 LGHDT, CDR2 YNNKEL (reference sequence). The CDR3 DNA sequence: TGTGCCAGCAGCGCCCCCGGGACTAGTCGGGAGACCCAGTACTTC. It yields the protein CASSAPGTSRETQYF.

There are a few counts of this clonotype. The genes are TRBV4-3 and TRBJ2-7; perhaps TRBD2 as D (6 bases). Germline V gene lookup returns CDR1 LGHNA and CDR2 YSLEER. Trimming cost V 1 base and J 2 bases, with 9 bases left between them. The length of the CDR3 is 14 residues. The CDR3 sequence is CASSQGRGTYEQYF. The CDR3 nucleotides read TGCGCCAGCAGCCAAGGGCGGGGTACCTACGAGCAGTACTTC.

This clonotype was seen a handful of times. The chain joins TRBV21-1 to TRBJ1-6. TRBV21-1 counts as a pseudogene. The CDR3 sequence is 16 residues long. The CDR3, as DNA: TGTGCCAGCAGCAAAGAGGCGGTTGGTTATAATTCACCCCTCCACTTT. This encodes CASSKEAVGYNSPLHF.

This clonotype appeared a few times. As DNA, the CDR3 is TGTGCCAGCAGCCATACCAGGGGGTTTAGTGAAAAACTGTTTTTT. Its translation is CASSHTRGFSEKLFF. The V gene is TRBV3-1, the J gene TRBJ1-4, with 7 bases identical to TRBD1. Germline values: CDR1 LGHDT, CDR2 YNNKEL (reference sequence). CDR3 length equals 15 residues. V was clipped by 3 bases and J by 7 bases; unmatched bases: 8.

There are a few counts of this clonotype. V gene TRBV29-1 combines with J gene TRBJ2-2; TRBD2 matches 7 bases. Trimming took 6 bases from V and 5 from J; bases not matched to a gene: 3. The length of the CDR3 is 12 residues. Germline CDR1 SQVTM, CDR2 ANQGSEA. The CDR3: CSVREVTGELFF. CDR3 DNA sequence: TGCAGCGTACGGGAGGTTACCGGGGAGCTGTTTTTT.

The chain recombines TRBV7-2 with TRBJ2-3; D may be TRBD2 (5 bases). The CDR3 is made up of 16 amino acids. V was cut by 1 base and J by 0 bases, with 11 bases left in between. Germline CDR1 is SGHTA and CDR2 is FQGNSA. The CDR3 DNA reads TGTGCCAGCAGCTTAGGAGTCCGGGAAAGCACAGATACGCAGTATTTT. Its protein product is CASSLGVRESTDTQYF.

For the CDR3, the DNA is TGTGCCAGCATTCCGACAGGGTATAGCACAGATACGCAGTATTTT. This encodes CASIPTGYSTDTQYF. The rearrangement links TRBV28 to TRBJ2-3; 7 bases align to TRBD1. CDR1 and CDR2 (germline): MDHEN, SYDVKM. J gave up 0 bases and V 7 bases, and 7 bases lay outside the gene matches. The CDR3 is 15 amino acids.

The rearrangement links TRBV7-9 to TRBJ2-3; 12 nucleotides agree with TRBD2. CDR3 length equals 16 residues. Unmatched junction bases numbered 4, after V lost 3 bases and J lost 3 bases. Looked up from germline, CDR1 is SEHNR and CDR2 is FQNEAQ (reference sequence). The DNA of the CDR3 is TGTGCCAGCAGCTTTGGACTAGCGGGGAATACAGATACGCAGTATTTT. Translating gives CASSFGLAGNTDTQYF.

V and J are TRBV29-1 and TRBJ1-2; the D gene is possibly TRBD1 (6 bases). V lost 1 base, J lost 3 bases, and 12 bases lay in between. This CDR3 is built from 14 residues. The V gene's germline CDR1 is SQVTM and CDR2 ANQGSEA. The CDR3 sequence: CSVEGLQGHYGYTF. The CDR3 region has the DNA TGCAGCGTTGAAGGCCTACAGGGTCACTATGGCTACACCTTC.

This clonotype was detected many times. The chain combines TRBV4-3 with TRBJ2-1; 8 bases fit TRBD2. The CDR3 is made up of 13 amino acids. From germline, CDR1 is LGHNA and CDR2 YSLEER. The trim removed 3 bases at V and 6 bases at J, leaving 1 base unmatched. CDR3 loop: CASSHGRANEQFF. CDR3 sequence (DNA): TGCGCCAGCAGCCACGGGAGGGCCAATGAGCAGTTCTTC.

The V gene is TRBV3-1, the J gene TRBJ1-2; TRBD1 matches 10 bases. V shed 1 base and J 2 bases; nucleotides not matched to a gene: 7. The CDR3 contains 17 residues. From germline, CDR1 is LGHDT and CDR2 YNNKEL (reference sequence). CDR3 in DNA: TGTGCCAGCAGCCAAGTGACAGGGGGCGTTTTCAACTATGGCTACACCTTC. Protein: CASSQVTGGVFNYGYTF.

This sequence joins TRBV27 and TRBJ2-7; 7 nucleotides align to TRBD2. This CDR3 region has 13 residues. V gave up 2 bases and J gave up 3 bases; unmatched junction bases: 1. The germline CDR1 and CDR2 sequences are MNHEY and SMNVEV (reference sequence). The CDR3 nucleotides are TGTGCCAGCAGTTTAAGCGGGGACTACGAGCAGTACTTC. Encoded protein: CASSLSGDYEQYF.

This clonotype was detected a few times. The rearrangement uses TRBV7-8 and TRBJ2-7; 7 bases fit TRBD1. The CDR3 covers 15 residues. Germline CDR1 is SGHVS and CDR2 is FQNEAQ. V lost 5 bases and J lost 3; bases outside the gene matches: 10. CDR3 protein: CASSPWDRAYYEQYF. CDR3 nucleotide sequence: TGTGCCAGCAGCCCGTGGGACAGAGCCTACTACGAGCAGTACTTC.

This clonotype was detected only a few times. This sequence joins TRBV7-9 and TRBJ1-2, with D possibly being TRBD1 (6 bases). From germline, CDR1 is SEHNR and CDR2 FQNEAQ (reference sequence). The CDR3 sequence is 14 residues long. The V and J ends lost 5 bases and 7 bases respectively, with 17 bases between them. CDR3 nucleotide sequence: TGTGCCAGCAGCCAAAACAGGGACCCGGGTGGCTACACCTTC. This codes for CASSQNRDPGGYTF.

This chain links TRBV12-3 or TRBV12-4 with TRBJ1-1; tentative D call: TRBD1 (5 bases). CDR3 length: 14 residues. Trimming took off 5 bases at V and 1 base at J, with 11 bases between the two ends. This chain's CDR3 is CASSHGTANTEAFF. CDR3 DNA: TGTGCCAGCAGTCACGGGACGGCGAACACTGAAGCTTTCTTT.

This rearrangement joins TRBV6-5 to TRBJ2-3; D is unresolved. The CDR3 spans 16 residues. CDR1 is MNHEY, CDR2 SVGAGI, per germline. The V gene lost 2 bases and the J gene lost 2 bases, with 14 bases spanning the gap. Written as DNA, the CDR3 is TGTGCCAGCAGTTACGTTTTTACTATTGACACAGATACGCAGTATTTT. The encoded protein is CASSYVFTIDTDTQYF.

This clonotype was seen at least ten times. The chain employs TRBV7-8 and TRBJ2-1; no clear D gene. Germline V CDR1 and CDR2: SGHVS, FQNEAQ. This CDR3 has 13 amino acids. V was clipped by 5 bases and J by 0 bases, with 5 bases between them. CDR3 amino acids: CASSGSSYNEQFF. The CDR3 region has the DNA TGTGCCAGCAGCGGCAGCTCCTACAATGAGCAGTTCTTC.

This clonotype was detected many times. This chain joins TRBV29-1 and TRBJ2-7; 12 bases match TRBD1. CDR1 and CDR2 from the germline V gene are SQVTM and ANQGSEA. After removal of 4 bases from V and 5 bases from J, the junction contained 6 bases not matched to a gene. This CDR3 contains 14 residues. The CDR3 region has the DNA TGCAGCGTTGCCGGCGGGACAGGGGGCCACGAGCAGTACTTC. Protein sequence: CSVAGGTGGHEQYF.

This clonotype was detected many times. The J gene is TRBJ2-2, the V gene TRBV6-4; D unclear. Germline V gives CDR1 MRHNA, CDR2 SNTAGT. The V and J ends lost 4 bases and 0 bases respectively, with 3 bases between them. The CDR3 runs 13 residues. The CDR3: CASSGANTGELFF. The CDR3 coding sequence is TGTGCCAGCAGTGGGGCGAACACCGGGGAGCTGTTTTTT.